This T cell receptor (beta chain) was captured by sequencing in a study of cytomegalovirus exposure and HLA in healthy donors. Study-level background: The same platform was used for the roughly 120 validation repertoires and the roughly 600 first-cohort repertoires, a later analysis reported. General observations from the study: Later, an analysis found that TCR clusters from the first cohort tended to co-occur in the 120 or so validation repertoires. Among TCR beta chains, those listed as cytomegalovirus-associated numbered 164.

Germline V CDR1 and CDR2: KGHSH, LQKENI. V was trimmed by 2 bases and J by 4 bases, leaving 11 bases between them. There are 14 residues in the CDR3. The approximately 120-subject validation cohort, separate from the roughly 670-subject first cohort, included the donors. TCRdb keeps only in-frame clones here, not all; method: immunoSEQ multiplex PCR. The sample carries 150,000 to 200,000 clones, about 80% recorded once. With regard to this clone: Its antigen is currently unknown.

This receptor was taken from a woman aged 18-30 years in good health and CMV-seropositive. This rearrangement joins TRBV18 to TRBJ1-2; no clear D gene. The sequencing sample was made of PBMCs. This CDR3 is CASSPNQSGYGYTF. CDR3 in DNA: TGTGCCAGCTCACCAAACCAGTCGGGCTATGGCTACACCTTC.